What follows are 9 T cell receptor beta chains derived from one specimen sequenced in a study of siplizumab effects on memory and regulatory T cells. Coculture of mixed lymphocyte reaction cells was performed at 37°C for 5 to 7 days. The antigens these receptors bind are not known. TCRdb's copy holds only in-frame clones and misses some; the assay was immunoSEQ multiplex PCR. This repertoire shows 20,000 or so clones, 44% found once; its top ten account for 6% to 6.5%. The specimen was CFSE-low (dividing) CD4+ T cells sorted from an allogeneic mixed lymphocyte reaction. The receptors originated from a human donor in good health; the cells came from an allogeneic mixed lymphocyte reaction. Some clones in this sample may be carry-over from other donors' samples.

The chain combines TRBV6-1 with TRBJ2-1; D is undetermined. Germline V CDR1 and CDR2: MNHNS, SASEGT. The CDR3 contains 16 residues. V lost 2 bases and J lost 2, with 13 bases in between. CDR3 coding DNA: TGTGCCAGCAGTGAATCTTTCCTGTTACCCTACAATGAGCAGTTCTTC. Encoded protein: CASSESFLLPYNEQFF.

This chain connects TRBV18 to TRBJ1-2, with unresolved D. The CDR3 contains 15 residues. CDR1 is KGHSH and CDR2 is LQKENI in the germline V gene. V was trimmed by 3 bases and J by 8 bases, leaving 19 bases between them. CDR3 residues: CASSPRLQGLDGYTF. Here the CDR3 DNA reads TGTGCCAGCTCACCGCGATTACAAGGGTTGGACGGCTACACCTTC.

This chain connects TRBV7-2 to TRBJ2-5; 14 bases line up with TRBD2. Germline CDR1 and CDR2: SGHTA and FQGNSA. The CDR3 covers 16 residues. V was clipped by 4 bases and J by 1 base; unmatched bases: 2. CDR3 amino acids: CASSSGLAGGQETQYF. DNA of the CDR3: TGTGCCAGCAGCTCCGGACTAGCGGGGGGCCAAGAGACCCAGTACTTC.

The chain has TRBV11-3 and TRBJ1-4; D not resolved. CDR3 size: 14 residues. Germline V gene sequence: CDR1 SGHNT, CDR2 YENEEA. The V end was cut by 2 bases, the J end by 5 bases, with 9 bases between. The CDR3 DNA is TGTGCCAGCAGCTTAAACGCTCGGAATGAAAAACTGTTTTTT. This gives the protein CASSLNARNEKLFF.

This clone is medium-sized (0.01 to 0.1%). The V call is TRBV7-6, the J call TRBJ1-6; the D gene is possibly TRBD1 (5 bases). V gave up 5 bases and J gave up 3 bases, with 11 bases separating them. CDR1 and CDR2 from the germline V gene are SGHVS and FNYEAQ. The CDR3 is 15 residues long. The CDR3 nucleotides read TGTGCCAGCAGCCCAGGGTCCAGCTATAATTCACCCCTCCACTTT. Its protein product is CASSPGSSYNSPLHF.

The chain couples TRBV6-5 to TRBJ2-7, with D possibly TRBD1 on 6 matching bases. Trimming left V 4 bases short and J 5 bases short, with 9 bases between. CDR1 is MNHEY and CDR2 is SVGAGI in the germline V gene. CDR3 length: 12 amino acids. The CDR3 is CASSSDRNEQYF. The CDR3 region has the DNA TGTGCCAGCAGTTCGGACAGAAACGAGCAGTACTTC.

This chain connects TRBV29-1 to TRBJ1-2; D gene ambiguous. The V end was cut by 4 bases, the J end by 0 bases, with 9 bases between. The CDR3 is made up of 13 amino acids. The germline V gene encodes CDR1 SQVTM and CDR2 ANQGSEA. CDR3 sequence reads: CSVGAATNYGYTF. Written as DNA, the CDR3 is TGCAGCGTTGGGGCTGCTACTAACTATGGCTACACCTTC.

The chain has TRBV6-5 and TRBJ1-2; TRBD1 is a possible D gene (6 bases). The germline V and J ends were trimmed by 5 bases and 4 bases, with 8 bases remaining between them. Germline V gene sequence: CDR1 MNHEY, CDR2 SVGAGI. CDR3 length: 12 residues. CDR3 DNA sequence: TGTGCCAGCAGTGGGACACCCTATGGCTACACCTTC. Translation gives CASSGTPYGYTF.

The chain joins TRBV29-1 to TRBJ1-3, with TRBD1 as a possible D gene (6 bases). Germline V gene data show CDR1 as SQVTM and CDR2 as ANQGSEA. This CDR3 is 13 amino acids long. Trimming pared 4 bases from V and 4 bases from J, leaving 11 bases between. This CDR3 is CSVVEGTGNTIYF. The CDR3 DNA follows: TGCAGCGTTGTTGAGGGGACAGGAAACACCATATATTTT.